These T cell receptor beta chains were read from a single sample in a study of CD8+CD57+ T cells in acquired aplastic anemia. MiXCR, run by TCRdb on the reads, gives a single entry per CDR3 protein. The sample yields 100,000 to 150,000 distinct CDR3 sequences, over 30% seen once. Sample: sorted CD4+, CD8+, or CD8+CD57+ T cells (not recorded which) from PBMCs. These receptors all come from a human donor with aplastic anemia. Both conserved end residues are part of each CDR3. A D gene is named only where the DNA matches it firmly. Only part of the rows carry a size: once, few, many, or a class if the clone is expanded.

CAWSLLLNGYTF,TGTGCCTGGAGTTTACTGTTAAATGGCTACACCTTC,-,TRBJ1-2,12,TRBV30,many
CASSRGRVDYGYTF,TGTGCCAGCAGCCGGGGCAGGGTAGACTATGGCTACACCTTC,-,TRBJ1-2,14,TRBV19,many
CASSSTGLTGELFF,TGTGCTAGCAGCTCGACAGGGCTCACCGGGGAGCTGTTTTTT,TRBD1,TRBJ2-2,14,TRBV7-7,many
CSASALDREVQPQHF,TGCAGTGCTAGTGCTCTGGACAGGGAGGTTCAGCCCCAGCATTTT,TRBD1,TRBJ1-5,15,TRBV20-1,-
CASSLGRDRGGF,TGTGCCAGCAGCTTAGGGCGGGACAGGGGAGGATTC,TRBD1,TRBJ2-7,12,TRBV7-2,few
CASSDPAGVSPYNEQSF,TGTGCCAGCAGTGATCCAGCGGGGGTCTCCCCCTACAATGAGCAGTCCTTC,TRBD2,TRBJ2-1,17,TRBV25-1,-
CSARPGGTDTQYF,TGCAGTGCTAGGCCGGGGGGGACAGATACGCAGTATTTT,TRBD2,TRBJ2-3,13,TRBV20-1,many
CASSLKPESPLHF,TGTGCCAGCAGCTTAAAACCGGAGTCACCCCTCCACTTT,-,TRBJ1-6,13,TRBV7-2,many
CASKHGTGRQPQHF,TGTGCCAGTAAGCACGGGACAGGGCGCCAGCCCCAGCATTTT,TRBD1,TRBJ1-5,14,TRBV19,-
CASSDTGAGNTIYF,TGTGCCAGCAGTGACACAGGGGCTGGAAACACCATATATTTT,TRBD1,TRBJ1-3,14,TRBV6-1,many
CASSEAIANQPQHF,TGTGCCAGCAGTGAAGCGATCGCCAATCAGCCCCAGCATTTT,-,TRBJ1-5,14,TRBV2,-
CATSSRAGTEAFF,TGTGCCACCAGCTCCCGAGCGGGCACTGAAGCTTTCTTT,-,TRBJ1-1,13,TRBV15,once
CASLRESLLYGYTF,TGTGCCAGCCTTCGGGAATCCCTGCTCTATGGCTACACCTTC,-,TRBJ1-2,14,TRBV2,-
CATSRDRRLAGGYTQYF,TGTGCCACCAGCAGAGATCGTAGACTAGCGGGGGGATATACGCAGTATTTT,TRBD2,TRBJ2-3,17,TRBV15,many
CSGSGGAGGTQYF,TGCAGCGGAAGTGGGGGGGCCGGAGGGACCCAGTACTTC,-,TRBJ2-5,13,TRBV29-1,many
CASRSTLGRGYTF,TGTGCCAGCAGGAGTACTCTTGGAAGGGGCTACACCTTC,-,TRBJ1-2,13,TRBV28,many
CASSPIRTGANYGYTF,TGTGCCAGCAGCCCAATTAGGACAGGGGCGAACTATGGCTACACCTTC,TRBD1,TRBJ1-2,16,TRBV7-8,many
CASSTGLSNYGYTF,TGTGCCAGTAGTACTGGACTGAGTAACTATGGCTACACCTTC,-,TRBJ1-2,14,TRBV19,-
CSVGPATSGGAGDTQYF,TGCAGCGTGGGCCCGGCGACTAGCGGGGGGGCTGGAGATACGCAGTATTTT,TRBD2,TRBJ2-3,17,TRBV29-1,-
CSARGSWAQAFAPLHF,TGCAGTGCTAGAGGTTCGTGGGCACAAGCATTTGCACCCCTCCACTTT,-,TRBJ1-6,16,TRBV20-1,-
CASSEGLAGETQYF,TGTGCCAGCAGTGAGGGACTAGCGGGCGAGACCCAGTACTTC,TRBD2,TRBJ2-5,14,TRBV10-3,-
CASSPGQISGNTIYF,TGTGCCAGCAGCCCGGGACAGATCTCTGGAAACACCATATATTTT,TRBD1,TRBJ1-3,15,TRBV5-6,many
CASSRTLAGGITDTQYF,TGTGCCAGCAGTCGAACCTTAGCGGGGGGGATCACAGATACGCAGTATTTT,TRBD2,TRBJ2-3,17,TRBV11-2,-
CASKTGTGFVNEQYF,TGTGCCAGTAAGACCGGGACAGGGTTCGTCAACGAGCAGTACTTC,TRBD1,TRBJ2-7,15,TRBV7-3,-
CSVLPFSGGAGNEQFF,TGCAGTGTTCTCCCATTCAGCGGGGGGGCGGGGAATGAGCAGTTCTTC,TRBD2,TRBJ2-1,16,TRBV20-1,many
CASSQDSTGSNQPQHF,TGTGCCAGCAGCCAGGACTCGACAGGAAGCAATCAGCCCCAGCATTTT,-,TRBJ1-5,16,TRBV4-2,many
CASSSTHFTGKNTQYF,TGTGCCAGCAGCTCCACTCATTTTACAGGGAAAAATACGCAGTATTTT,-,TRBJ2-3,16,TRBV7-9,many
CASSPSGGTGDRGEAFF,TGTGCCAGCAGCCCCTCAGGGGGGACAGGGGATCGGGGTGAAGCTTTCTTT,TRBD1,TRBJ1-1,17,TRBV3-1,few
CASSVDRGRNEKLFF,TGTGCCAGCAGCGTAGATAGGGGGCGGAATGAAAAACTGTTTTTT,TRBD1,TRBJ1-4,15,TRBV9,many
CASSEPGQGATGELFF,TGCGCCAGCAGTGAGCCGGGACAGGGGGCCACCGGGGAGCTGTTTTTT,TRBD1,TRBJ2-2,16,TRBV10-2,-
CASSLGGIGELFF,TGTGCCAGCAGCTTAGGAGGAATAGGGGAGCTGTTTTTT,-,TRBJ2-2,13,TRBV7-3,many
CASSGGTGGSGANVLTF,TGTGCCAGCTCAGGGGGGACAGGGGGTTCTGGGGCCAACGTCCTGACTTTC,TRBD1,TRBJ2-6,17,TRBV19,many
CASSGQVYNEQSF,TGTGCCAGCAGTGGACAGGTCTACAATGAGCAGTCCTTC,TRBD1,TRBJ2-1,13,TRBV27,-
CATSDKRQGIDGYTF,TGTGCCACCAGTGACAAACGACAGGGGATAGACGGCTACACCTTC,TRBD1,TRBJ1-2,15,TRBV24-1,-
CASSGGGGIRGEQFF,TGTGCCAGCAGTGGGGGCGGGGGGATTAGAGGTGAGCAGTTCTTC,TRBD2,TRBJ2-1,15,TRBV5-6,-